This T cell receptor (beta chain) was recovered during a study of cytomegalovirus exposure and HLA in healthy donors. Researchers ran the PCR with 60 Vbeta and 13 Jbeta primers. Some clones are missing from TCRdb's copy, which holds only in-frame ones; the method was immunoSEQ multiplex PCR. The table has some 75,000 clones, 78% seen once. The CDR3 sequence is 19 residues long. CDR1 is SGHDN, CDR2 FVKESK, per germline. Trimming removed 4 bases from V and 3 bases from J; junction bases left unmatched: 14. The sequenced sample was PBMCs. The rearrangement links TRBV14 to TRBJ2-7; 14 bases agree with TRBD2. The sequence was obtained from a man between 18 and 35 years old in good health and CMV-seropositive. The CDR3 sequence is CASSRNRGLAGVGIYEQYF. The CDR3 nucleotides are TGTGCCAGCAGCCGAAACCGGGGACTAGCGGGGGTTGGGATCTACGAGCAGTACTTC.